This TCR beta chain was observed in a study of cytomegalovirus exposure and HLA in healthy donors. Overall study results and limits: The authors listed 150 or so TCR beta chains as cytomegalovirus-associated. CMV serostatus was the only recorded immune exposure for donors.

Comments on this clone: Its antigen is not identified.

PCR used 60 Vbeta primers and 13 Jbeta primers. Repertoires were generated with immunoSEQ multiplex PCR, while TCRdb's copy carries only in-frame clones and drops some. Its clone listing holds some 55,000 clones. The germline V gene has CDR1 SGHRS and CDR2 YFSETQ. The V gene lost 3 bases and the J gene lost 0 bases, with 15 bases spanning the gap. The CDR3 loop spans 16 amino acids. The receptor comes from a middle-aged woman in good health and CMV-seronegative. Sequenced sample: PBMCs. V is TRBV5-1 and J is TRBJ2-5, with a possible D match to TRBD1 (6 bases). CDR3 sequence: CASSSSGQPHQETQYF. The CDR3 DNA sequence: TGCGCCAGCAGCTCGTCAGGACAGCCCCACCAAGAGACCCAGTACTTC.